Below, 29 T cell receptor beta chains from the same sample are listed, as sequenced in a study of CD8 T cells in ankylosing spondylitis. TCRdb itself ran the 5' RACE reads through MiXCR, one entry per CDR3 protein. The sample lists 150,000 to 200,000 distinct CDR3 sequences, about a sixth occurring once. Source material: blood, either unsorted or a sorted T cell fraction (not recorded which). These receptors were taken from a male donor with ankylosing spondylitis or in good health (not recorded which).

CDR3 DNA: TGCAGCGTTGGTGGGGTTGGCGGCAATCAGCCCCAGCATTTT. It translates to CSVGGVGGNQPQHF. The genes are TRBV29-1 and TRBJ1-5, with D hard to call. The CDR3 extends over 14 amino acids. CDR1 is SQVTM and CDR2 is ANQGSEA in the germline V gene. V was shortened by 4 bases and J by 2 bases, with 12 bases between the two germline ends.

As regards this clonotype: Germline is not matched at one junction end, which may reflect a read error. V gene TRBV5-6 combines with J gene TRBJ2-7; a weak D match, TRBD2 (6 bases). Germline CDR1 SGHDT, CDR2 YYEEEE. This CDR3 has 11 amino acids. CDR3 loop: CASSRGTMENF. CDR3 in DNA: TGTGCCAGCAGCCGCGGGACGATGGAGAACTTC.

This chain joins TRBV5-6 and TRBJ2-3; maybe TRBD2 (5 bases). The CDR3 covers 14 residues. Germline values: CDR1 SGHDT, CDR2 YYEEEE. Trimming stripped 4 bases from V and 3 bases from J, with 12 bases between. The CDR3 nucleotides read TGTGCCAGCAGCCAACCTACTAGGACAGATACGCAGTATTTT. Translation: CASSQPTRTDTQYF.

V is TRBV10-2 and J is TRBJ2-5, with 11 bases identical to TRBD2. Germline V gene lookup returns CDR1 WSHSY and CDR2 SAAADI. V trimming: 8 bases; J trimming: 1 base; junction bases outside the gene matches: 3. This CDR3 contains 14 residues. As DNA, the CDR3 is TGCGCCAGCGGACTAGCGGGCATCCAAGAGACCCAGTACTTC. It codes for CASGLAGIQETQYF.

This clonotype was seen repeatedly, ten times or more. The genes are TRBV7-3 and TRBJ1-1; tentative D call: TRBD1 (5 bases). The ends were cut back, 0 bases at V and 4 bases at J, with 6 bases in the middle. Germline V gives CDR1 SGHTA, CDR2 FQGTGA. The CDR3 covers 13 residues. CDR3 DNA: TGTGCCAGCAGCTTAACTGGGGGCACTGAAGCTTTCTTT. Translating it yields CASSLTGGTEAFF.

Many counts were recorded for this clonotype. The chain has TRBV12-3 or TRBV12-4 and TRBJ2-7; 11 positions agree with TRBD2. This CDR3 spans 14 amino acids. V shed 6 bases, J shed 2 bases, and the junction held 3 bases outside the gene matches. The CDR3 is CASRIAGGPYEQYF. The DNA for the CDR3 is TGTGCCAGCAGAATAGCGGGAGGGCCCTACGAGCAGTACTTC.

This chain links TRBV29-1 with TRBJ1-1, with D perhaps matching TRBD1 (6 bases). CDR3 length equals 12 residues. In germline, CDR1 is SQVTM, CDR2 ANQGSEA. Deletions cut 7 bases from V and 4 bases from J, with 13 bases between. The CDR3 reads CSALGQATEAFF. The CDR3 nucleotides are TGCAGCGCTTTGGGACAAGCCACTGAAGCTTTCTTT.

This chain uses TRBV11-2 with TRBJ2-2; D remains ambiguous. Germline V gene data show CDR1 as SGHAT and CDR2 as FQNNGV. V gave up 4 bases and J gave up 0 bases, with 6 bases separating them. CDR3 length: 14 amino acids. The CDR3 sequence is CASSYSPNTGELFF. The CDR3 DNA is TGTGCCAGCAGCTATAGCCCGAACACCGGGGAGCTGTTTTTT. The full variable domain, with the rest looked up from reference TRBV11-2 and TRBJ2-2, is EAGVAQSPRYKIIEKRQSVAFWCNPISGHATLYWYQQILGQGPKLLIQFQNNGVVDDSQLPKDRFSAERLKGVDSTLKIQPAKLEDSAVYLCASSYSPNTGELFFGEGSRLTVL.

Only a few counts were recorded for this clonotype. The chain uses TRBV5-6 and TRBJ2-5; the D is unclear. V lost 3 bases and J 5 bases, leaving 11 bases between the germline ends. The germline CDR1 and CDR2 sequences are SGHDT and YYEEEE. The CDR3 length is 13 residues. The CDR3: CASSSTPEETQYF. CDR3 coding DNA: TGTGCCAGCAGCTCCACCCCCGAGGAGACCCAGTACTTC.

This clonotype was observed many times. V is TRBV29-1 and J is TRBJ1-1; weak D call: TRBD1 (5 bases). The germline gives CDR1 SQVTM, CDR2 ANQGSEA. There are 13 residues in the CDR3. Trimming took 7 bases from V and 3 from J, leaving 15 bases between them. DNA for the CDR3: TGCAGCGCCTTGACAGAGGTGGACACTGAAGCTTTCTTT. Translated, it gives CSALTEVDTEAFF.

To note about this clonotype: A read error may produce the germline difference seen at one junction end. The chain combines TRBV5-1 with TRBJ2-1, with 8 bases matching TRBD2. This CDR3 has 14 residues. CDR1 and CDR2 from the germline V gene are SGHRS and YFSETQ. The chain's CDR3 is CASSLWTSNNAQFF. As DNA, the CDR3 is TGCGCCAGCAGCTTGTGGACTAGCAACAATGCGCAGTTCTTC.

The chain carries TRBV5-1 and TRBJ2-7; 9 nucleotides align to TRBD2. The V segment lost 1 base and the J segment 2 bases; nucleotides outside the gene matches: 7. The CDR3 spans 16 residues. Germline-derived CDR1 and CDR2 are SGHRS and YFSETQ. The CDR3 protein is CASSLLSSGTTYEQYF. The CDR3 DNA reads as TGCGCCAGCAGCTTGCTGTCTAGCGGGACTACCTACGAGCAGTACTTC.

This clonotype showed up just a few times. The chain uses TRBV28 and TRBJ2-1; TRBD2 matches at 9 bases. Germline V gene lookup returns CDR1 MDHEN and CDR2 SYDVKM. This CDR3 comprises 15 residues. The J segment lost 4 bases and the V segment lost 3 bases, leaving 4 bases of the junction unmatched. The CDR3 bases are TGTGCCAGCAGTTTTGTTGCGGGAGGGTACAATGAGCAGTTCTTC. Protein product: CASSFVAGGYNEQFF.

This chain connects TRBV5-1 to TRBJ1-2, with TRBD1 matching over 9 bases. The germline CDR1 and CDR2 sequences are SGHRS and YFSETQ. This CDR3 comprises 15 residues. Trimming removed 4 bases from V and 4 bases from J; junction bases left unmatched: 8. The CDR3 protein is CASSPRTGDPYGYTF. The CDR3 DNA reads TGCGCCAGCAGCCCACGGACAGGGGACCCCTATGGCTACACCTTC.

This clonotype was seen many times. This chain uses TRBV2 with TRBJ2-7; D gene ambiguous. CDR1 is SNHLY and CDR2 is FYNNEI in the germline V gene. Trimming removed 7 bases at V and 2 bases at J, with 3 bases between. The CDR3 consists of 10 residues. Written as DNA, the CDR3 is TGTGCCAGCAATCCCTACGAGCAGTACTTC. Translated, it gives CASNPYEQYF.

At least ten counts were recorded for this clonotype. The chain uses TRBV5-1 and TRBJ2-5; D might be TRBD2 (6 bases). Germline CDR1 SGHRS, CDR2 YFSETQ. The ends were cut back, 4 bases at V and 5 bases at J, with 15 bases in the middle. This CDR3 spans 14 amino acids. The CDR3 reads CASSVDSAGETQYF. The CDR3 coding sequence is TGCGCCAGCAGCGTCGACAGCGCGGGGGAGACCCAGTACTTC.

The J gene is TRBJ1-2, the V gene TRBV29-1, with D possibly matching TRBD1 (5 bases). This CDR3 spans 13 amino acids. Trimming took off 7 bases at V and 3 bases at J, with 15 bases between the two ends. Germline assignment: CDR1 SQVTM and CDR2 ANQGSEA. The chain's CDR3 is CSAVAGVDYGYTF. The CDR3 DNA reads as TGCAGCGCTGTCGCGGGGGTGGACTATGGCTACACCTTC. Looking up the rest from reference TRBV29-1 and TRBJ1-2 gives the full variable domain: SAVISQKPSRDICQRGTSLTIQCQVDSQVTMMFWYRQQPGQSLTLIATANQGSEATYESGFVIDKFPISRPNLTFSTLTVSNMSPEDSSIYLCSAVAGVDYGYTFGSGTRLTVV.

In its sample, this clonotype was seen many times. The CDR3 loop is CASSSIGLAYEQYF. For the CDR3, the DNA is TGCGCCAGCAGCTCGATAGGGCTAGCGTACGAGCAGTACTTC. The rearrangement uses TRBV5-1 and TRBJ2-7; tentatively, D is TRBD2 (6 bases). V was trimmed by 3 bases and J by 4 bases, leaving 14 bases between them. Germline CDR1 and CDR2: SGHRS and YFSETQ. The CDR3 is made up of 14 amino acids.

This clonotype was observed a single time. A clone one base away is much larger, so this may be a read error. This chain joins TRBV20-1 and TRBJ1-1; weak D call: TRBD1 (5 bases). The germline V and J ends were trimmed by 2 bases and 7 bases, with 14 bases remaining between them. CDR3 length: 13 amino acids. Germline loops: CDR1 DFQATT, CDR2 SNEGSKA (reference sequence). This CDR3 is CSARNGTYNEAFF. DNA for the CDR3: TGCAGTGCTAGAAACGGGACCTATAATGAAGCTTTCTTT.

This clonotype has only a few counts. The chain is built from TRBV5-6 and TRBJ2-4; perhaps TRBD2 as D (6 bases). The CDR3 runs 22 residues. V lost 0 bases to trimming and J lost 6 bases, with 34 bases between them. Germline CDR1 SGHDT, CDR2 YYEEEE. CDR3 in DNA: TGTGCCAGCAGCTTGGTCGGATCCGGGACTCCGGGACTCAATCAAGGAAGAAACATTCAGTACTTC. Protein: CASSLVGSGTPGLNQGRNIQYF.

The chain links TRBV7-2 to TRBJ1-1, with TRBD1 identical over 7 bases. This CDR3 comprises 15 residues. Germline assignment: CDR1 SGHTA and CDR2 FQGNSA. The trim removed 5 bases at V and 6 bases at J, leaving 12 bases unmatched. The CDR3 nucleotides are TGTGCCAGCAGCGTGCGAATAACAGGGGCTGCTGAAGCTTTCTTT. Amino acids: CASSVRITGAAEAFF.

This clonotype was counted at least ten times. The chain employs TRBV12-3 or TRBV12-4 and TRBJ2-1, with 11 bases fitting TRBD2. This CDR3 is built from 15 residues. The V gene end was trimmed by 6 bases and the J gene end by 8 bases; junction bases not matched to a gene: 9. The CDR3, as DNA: TGTGCCAGCAGCCCTACTAGCGGGAGAGGCGATGAGCAGTTCTTC. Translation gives CASSPTSGRGDEQFF.

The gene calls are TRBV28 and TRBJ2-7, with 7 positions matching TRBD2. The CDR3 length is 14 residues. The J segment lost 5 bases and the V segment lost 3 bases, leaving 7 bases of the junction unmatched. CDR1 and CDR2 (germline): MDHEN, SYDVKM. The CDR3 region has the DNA TGTGCCAGCAGTTTGGCTAGCGGTGTCCACGAGCAGTACTTC. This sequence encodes CASSLASGVHEQYF.

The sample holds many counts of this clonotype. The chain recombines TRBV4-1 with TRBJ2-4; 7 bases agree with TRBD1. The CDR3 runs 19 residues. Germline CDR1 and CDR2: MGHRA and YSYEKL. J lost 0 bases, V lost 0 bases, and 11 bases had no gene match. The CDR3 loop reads CASSQDRGGPLLAKNIQYF. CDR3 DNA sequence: TGCGCCAGCAGCCAAGATCGAGGGGGCCCTCTCCTAGCCAAAAACATTCAGTACTTC.

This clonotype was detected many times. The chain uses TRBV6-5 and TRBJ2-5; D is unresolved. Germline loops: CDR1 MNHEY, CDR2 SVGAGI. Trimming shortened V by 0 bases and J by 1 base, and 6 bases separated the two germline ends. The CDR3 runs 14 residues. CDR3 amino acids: CASSYSFSQETQYF. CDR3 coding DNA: TGTGCCAGCAGTTACTCGTTCAGCCAAGAGACCCAGTACTTC.

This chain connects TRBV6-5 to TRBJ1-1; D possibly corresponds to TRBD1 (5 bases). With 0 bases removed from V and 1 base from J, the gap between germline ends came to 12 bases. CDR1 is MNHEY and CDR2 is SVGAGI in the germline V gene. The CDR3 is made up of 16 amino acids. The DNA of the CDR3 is TGTGCCAGCAGTTACTCGAGCGCAGGGCAGAACACTGAAGCTTTCTTT. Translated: CASSYSSAGQNTEAFF.

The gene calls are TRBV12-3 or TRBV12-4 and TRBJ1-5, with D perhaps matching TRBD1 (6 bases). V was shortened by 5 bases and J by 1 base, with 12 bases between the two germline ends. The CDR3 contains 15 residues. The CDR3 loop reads CASSLRQASNQPQHF. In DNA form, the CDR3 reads TGTGCCAGCAGTCTTCGACAGGCGAGCAATCAGCCCCAGCATTTT.

The CDR3 DNA follows: TGTGCCAGCAGTTTATCGGCCTCCTGGTACGAGCAGTACTTC. Translating it yields CASSLSASWYEQYF. The chain is built from TRBV12-3 or TRBV12-4 and TRBJ2-7; D gene uncertain. V shed 2 bases and J shed 4 bases, with 12 bases lying between them. This CDR3 is 14 amino acids long.

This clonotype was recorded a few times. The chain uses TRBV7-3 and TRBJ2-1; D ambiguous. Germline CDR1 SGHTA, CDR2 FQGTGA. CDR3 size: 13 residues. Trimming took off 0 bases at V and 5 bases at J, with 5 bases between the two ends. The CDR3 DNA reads TGTGCCAGCAGCTTAACTCCAGACAATGAGCAGTTCTTC. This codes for CASSLTPDNEQFF.